This T cell receptor (beta chain) was profiled in a study of human T cells and chemical hapten exposure (dated by TCRdb to about 2021). Study-wide context: For sensitization, 2% DPC in acetone was applied to an approximately 2 cm by approximately 2 cm area of upper inner arm skin. Blood was sampled from patients pre-sensitization (week 0) and at 2, 6 and about 24 weeks after DPC sensitization. Throughout the approximately 25-week study period, patients were also given weekly therapeutic DPC doses on the scalp. Alopecia areata with under or over 50% scalp involvement, alopecia totalis and alopecia universalis were represented in the patient cohort, which was mostly female. Patch tests used Finn chambers with 0.01% DPC on the upper back, scored after 6 days by International Contact Dermatitis Research Group standards. Twenty-nine alopecia patients gave blood for TCR sequencing at one to four time points (pre-sensitization, 2, 6 and 24 weeks). The study tracked peripheral blood TCR repertoire changes in vivo during primary and secondary sensitization to the hapten diphenylcyclopropenone (DPC) in alopecia patients. Libraries were combined into a pool for sequencing, and differences in TCR yield between samples came mainly from small differences in library volumes within the pool.

V is cut by 7 bases and J by 7 bases, and the space between the germline ends is 20 bases. The CDR3 runs 15 amino acids, cysteine and phenylalanine included. Of the read, only the CDR3 DNA is kept; its 45 bases are in frame from base 1. Results and caveats for the whole study, not just this receptor: DPC sensitization did not change the number of TCRs with a frequency above 1 in 1000, and there was no evidence of changes in global repertoire structure. Expanded TCRs formed significantly more large CDR3 similarity clusters than pre-sensitization or healthy control sets, consistent with antigen-driven responses. Repeated subsampling changed both the strength of the expansion versus patch-test correlation and the threshold at which the correlation became significant. Because all patients had alopecia, a presumed autoimmune disease, the immune response of the patients might differ from that of healthy individuals. A positive correlation was found between the number of PT1 expanded TCRs and patch test score, with significance reached at thresholds 8, 16 and 32 but not 4.

The library relied on RACE. The instrument was a NextSeq 500. During library preparation, unique molecular identifiers were attached to individual cDNA molecules so that TCRs could be counted in a quantitative, reproducible way. Each blood RNA sample was used to sequence both TCR alpha and TCR beta chains. The original pipeline was this. Samples had a median of roughly 91,000 TCRs, with a range from roughly 20,000 to 690,600. V, J and CDR3 annotation of the TCR reads was performed with the Decombinator software suite. To make PS versus PT1 abundance plots, every sample was subsampled to the same number of TCRs (28,000). Expanded TCRs were defined as absent before sensitization and observed at least eight times at the 2-week time point. TCRdb's own reprocessing of the public reads used fastp at Q25 and MiXCR and kept productive beta chains. Every entry covers one CDR3 protein and lists the most common genes and DNA from its rows. In this record, the V and J calls reflect TCRdb's handling and not the investigators' own analysis. Counted in this sample were roughly 51,000 distinct CDR3 sequences; roughly a tenth of them appeared once. 9.6% of the sample rests with the top ten.

This clonotype has at least ten counts. Its specific antigen is unknown. Per-nucleotide qualities are absent, and no much larger clonotype sits a single base away. The time point tag for this specimen amounts to: pre-sensitization, week 0. The treatment or condition label, read with the paper, signifies: therapeutic diphenylcyclopropenone sensitization with weekly scalp DPC. At every patch-test visit, the blood draw took place before the patch test was put on. Patients were eligible if aged 18 to 70, diagnosed with alopecia and judged suitable for DPC therapy, and pregnant patients were excluded. Total RNA was extracted from unfractionated whole blood collected in Tempus Blood RNA tubes.

Recombination linked TRBV12-3 or TRBV12-4 to TRBJ1-5, and the D gene may be TRBD1, 6 bases matching. This receptor was taken from a man aged 40-49 years with alopecia areata. Some clones in this sample may be carry-over from other donors' samples. The sequenced sample was whole blood, obtained in connection with sensitization to the hapten diphenylcyclopropenone (DPC). The bases read TGTGCCAGCAATGAAGGGGGAGGTCGGTACCAGCCCCAGCATTTT. Translation gives CASNEGGGRYQPQHF.